Presented here are 2 T cell receptor beta chains from one specimen sequenced in a study of cytomegalovirus exposure and HLA in healthy donors. Vbeta (60) and Jbeta (13) primers were used in the PCR. The assay was immunoSEQ multiplex PCR, and TCRdb's table has in-frame clones only and misses some. The sample lists tens of thousands of clones, 65% to 80% occurring once. Sequencing was done on a sample of PBMCs. These receptors all come from a male donor in good health and CMV-seropositive.

V usage is TRBV6-5 and J usage is TRBJ1-5, with 8 bases that match TRBD1. CDR1 and CDR2 from the germline V gene are MNHEY and SVGAGI. This CDR3 spans 15 amino acids. V was pared by 6 bases and J by 1 base, with 5 bases of the junction left unmatched. The CDR3 sequence is CASRDQGASNQPQHF. Here the CDR3 DNA reads TGTGCCAGCAGGGATCAGGGGGCGAGCAATCAGCCCCAGCATTTT.

This clone came up a few times. The genes are TRBV7-9 and TRBJ1-2; TRBD1 matches at 11 bases. CDR3 length: 15 residues. Germline trimming cut 5 bases from V and 6 bases from J; bases unmatched to any gene: 8. Germline V CDR1 and CDR2: SEHNR, FQNEAQ (reference sequence). The DNA of the CDR3 is TGTGCCAGCAGCGCCCGGGACAGGGGGAACCATGGCTACACCTTC. Translation gives CASSARDRGNHGYTF.